This TCR beta chain came from a study of memory CD4+ T cells and cytomegalovirus serostatus. Turning to the study itself: Of the healthy Belgian adults, fewer than 10 were CMV seropositive and approximately 25 seronegative.

Germline V lookup: CDR1 LNHDA, CDR2 SQIVND (reference sequence). Trimming at V came to 5 bases and at J to 6 bases, leaving 8 bases not matched to a gene. The CDR3 has 15 amino acids. The method was immunoSEQ multiplex PCR; TCRdb's version includes in-frame clones alone and lacks a portion of them. Of under 40,000 clones listed, 65% to 80% are singletons. Single viable CD3+CD4+CD8-CD45RO+ cells were sorted as the memory CD4+ T cells. V gene TRBV19 combines with J gene TRBJ2-3, with 10 bases lining up with TRBD1. This receptor was identified in an adult in good health and CMV-seropositive. The source material was memory CD4+ T cells from blood. The CDR3 protein is CASSPRDRGADTQYF. The CDR3 DNA sequence: TGTGCCAGTAGTCCCCGGGACAGGGGCGCCGATACGCAGTATTTT.